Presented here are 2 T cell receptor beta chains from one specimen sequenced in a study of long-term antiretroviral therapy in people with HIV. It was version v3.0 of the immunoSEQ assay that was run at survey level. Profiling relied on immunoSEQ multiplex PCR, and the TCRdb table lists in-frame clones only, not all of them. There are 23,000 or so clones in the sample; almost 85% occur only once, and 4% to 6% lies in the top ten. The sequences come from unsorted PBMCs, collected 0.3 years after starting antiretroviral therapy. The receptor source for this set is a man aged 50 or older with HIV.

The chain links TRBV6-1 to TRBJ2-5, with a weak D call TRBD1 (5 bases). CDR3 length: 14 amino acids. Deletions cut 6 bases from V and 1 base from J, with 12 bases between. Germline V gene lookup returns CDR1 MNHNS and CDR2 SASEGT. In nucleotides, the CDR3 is TGTGCCAGCAGCGATACAGGTTTCCAAGAGACCCAGTACTTC. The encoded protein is CASSDTGFQETQYF.

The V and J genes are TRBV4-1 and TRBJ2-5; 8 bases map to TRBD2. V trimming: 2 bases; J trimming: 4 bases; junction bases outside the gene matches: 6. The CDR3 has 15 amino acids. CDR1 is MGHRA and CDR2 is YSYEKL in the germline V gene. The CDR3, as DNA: TGCGCCAGCAGCCAAATGTCGGGGGGGCCAGAGACCCAGTACTTC. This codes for CASSQMSGGPETQYF.